Each of the 11 T cell receptor beta chains below was sequenced from the same sample in a study of fetal regulatory T cell absence and autoimmunity. Only in-frame clones appear in the TCRdb table, and some are missing; sequencing was by immunoSEQ multiplex PCR. The sample has approximately 94,000 clones; about three quarters are singletons. The sequenced sample consisted of pancreas tissue. These receptors were obtained from a male donor with IPEX syndrome.

This clone is classed as medium-sized. V gene TRBV4-3 combines with J gene TRBJ2-5; D is tentatively TRBD1 or TRBD2 (7 bases each). Between the trimmed V and J ends, which lost 2 bases and 5 bases, there was a span of 12 bases. This CDR3 comprises 14 residues. Germline-derived CDR1 and CDR2 are LGHNA and YSLEER. The CDR3 sequence: CASSQNRGGETQYF. In DNA form, the CDR3 reads TGCGCCAGCAGCCAAAACAGGGGAGGGGAGACCCAGTACTTC.

The chain employs TRBV7-2 and TRBJ1-2; 9 bases map to TRBD1. CDR3 length: 17 amino acids. Germline trimming cut 4 bases from V and 2 bases from J; bases unmatched to any gene: 11. The germline V gene has CDR1 SGHTA and CDR2 FQGNSA. CDR3 amino acids: CASSSHHRTGENYGYTF. The CDR3 DNA reads as TGTGCCAGCAGCTCACACCACCGGACAGGGGAGAACTATGGCTACACCTTC.

This chain uses TRBV25-1 with TRBJ2-5; 7 bases match TRBD2. The trim removed 4 bases at V and 3 bases at J, leaving 2 bases unmatched. The germline gives CDR1 MGHDK, CDR2 SYGVNS. There are 13 residues in the CDR3. This CDR3 is CASSVGGKETQYF. In DNA form, the CDR3 reads TGTGCCAGCAGTGTGGGGGGGAAAGAGACCCAGTACTTC. Together with reference TRBV25-1 and TRBJ2-5, the CDR3 gives the full variable domain: EADIYQTPRYLVIGTGKKITLECSQTMGHDKMYWYQQDPGMELHLIHYSYGVNSTEKGDLSSESTVSRIRTEHFPLTLESARPSHTSQYLCASSVGGKETQYFGPGTRLLVL.

The chain is built from TRBV4-1 and TRBJ2-7; 9 bases match TRBD2. V lost 1 base and J lost 2; bases outside the gene matches: 0. Germline V gene sequence: CDR1 MGHRA, CDR2 YSYEKL. The length of the CDR3 is 14 residues. CDR3 amino acids: CASSQGTSAYEQYF. The CDR3 DNA follows: TGCGCCAGCAGCCAAGGGACTAGCGCCTACGAGCAGTACTTC.

As DNA, the CDR3 is TGTGCCAGCAGTAACACCGGGGAGCTGTTTTTT. Its translation is CASSNTGELFF. The chain links TRBV2 to TRBJ2-2; D unclear. The CDR3 has 11 residues. Trimming took off 5 bases at V and 2 bases at J, with 0 bases between the two ends. Per germline, CDR1 SNHLY and CDR2 FYNNEI.

Notes on this clone: An end of the junction does not agree with germline; a read error may underlie this. V is TRBV6-5 and J is TRBJ1-4; D is unresolved. Germline CDR1 is MNHEY and CDR2 is SVGAGI. The CDR3 consists of 12 residues. The CDR3 nucleotides are TGTGCCAGCAGTTACTTACCGGGGAAGGTTTCGTTT. Encoded protein: CASSYLPGKVSF.

V and J are TRBV10-3 and TRBJ1-5; 9 nucleotides align to TRBD1. The ends lost 2 bases at V and 5 bases at J; junction bases unmatched: 4. The CDR3 sequence is 15 residues long. Germline V gene data show CDR1 as ENHRY and CDR2 as SYGVKD. CDR3 loop: CAISERGQGDQPQHF. The CDR3 nucleotides read TGTGCCATCAGTGAGCGGGGACAGGGCGATCAGCCCCAGCATTTT.

V gene TRBV19 combines with J gene TRBJ2-3; 10 nucleotides line up with TRBD2. Germline-derived CDR1 and CDR2 are LNHDA and SQIVND (reference sequence). V was pared by 7 bases and J by 4 bases, with 8 bases of the junction left unmatched. The CDR3 extends over 15 amino acids. This chain's CDR3 is CASIRAGGPPDTQYF. The CDR3 bases are TGTGCCAGTATCCGAGCGGGGGGGCCCCCAGATACGCAGTATTTT.

The CDR3 nucleotides read TGTGCCAGCAGCGCTTACCAAGAGACCCAGTACTTC. Protein product: CASSAYQETQYF. This chain uses TRBV9 with TRBJ2-5; D is unresolved. This CDR3 comprises 12 residues. V was trimmed by 3 bases and J by 0 bases, leaving 3 bases between them. The germline gives CDR1 SGDLS, CDR2 YYNGEE.

The V and J genes are TRBV4-1 and TRBJ2-7; weak D call: TRBD1 (6 bases). Germline loops: CDR1 MGHRA, CDR2 YSYEKL. This CDR3 spans 14 amino acids. Trimming removed 0 bases from V and 2 bases from J, with 8 bases in between. CDR3 protein: CASSQEGTTYEQYF. The DNA of the CDR3 is TGCGCCAGCAGCCAAGAAGGGACAACCTACGAGCAGTACTTC.

The chain joins TRBV5-4 to TRBJ2-3, with 15 bases aligning to TRBD2. This CDR3 is 17 amino acids long. J was trimmed by 3 bases and V by 4 bases; bases with no gene match: 6. Germline-derived CDR1 and CDR2 are SGHNT and YYREEE (reference sequence). DNA for the CDR3: TGTGCCAGCAGCCCCGGGACTAGCGGGGGGAATACAGATACGCAGTATTTT. Amino acid sequence: CASSPGTSGGNTDTQYF. The variable domain in full, with the rest retrieved from reference TRBV5-4 and TRBJ2-3, is ETGVTQSPTHLIKTRGQQVTLRCSSQSGHNTVSWYQQALGQGPQFIFQYYREEENGRGNFPPRFSGLQFPNYSSELNVNALELDDSALYLCASSPGTSGGNTDTQYFGPGTRLTVL.